This T cell receptor beta chain was captured by sequencing in a study of shared clonotypes between healthy human individuals. Study-wide results and caveats: A reduction in generation probabilities was seen for non-shared clonotypes relative to those shared by all four donors. In four donors, around 4.5% of naive CD4 clonotypes appeared in common.

Worth noting for this clone: Antigen unknown.

Only in-frame clones appear in the TCRdb table, and some are missing; sequencing was by immunoSEQ multiplex PCR. The sample lists some 1,900,000 clones; about 95% were seen once. The CDR3 sequence is 13 residues long. The V gene's germline CDR1 is SGHTS and CDR2 YDEGEE. Trimming removed 0 bases from V and 8 bases from J, with 11 bases in between. Positive CCR7 selection of CD45RO-negative cells yielded the naive CD8 cells, and terminally differentiated effector memory CD45RA+ cells were excluded. The sequence came from a man aged 18 to 29 in good health. The genes are TRBV5-8 and TRBJ1-1; D remains ambiguous. Sequencing was performed on naive CD8+ T cells sorted from blood. The CDR3 nucleotides read TGTGCCAGCAGCTTGGGGGCCTACCCCGAAGCTTTCTTT. It yields the protein CASSLGAYPEAFF. Full variable domain (outside the CDR3, taken from reference TRBV5-8 and TRBJ1-1): EAGVTQSPTHLIKTRGQQATLRCSPISGHTSVYWYQQALGLGLQFLLWYDEGEERNRGNFPPRFSGRQFPNYSSELNVNALELEDSALYLCASSLGAYPEAFFGQGTRLTVV.